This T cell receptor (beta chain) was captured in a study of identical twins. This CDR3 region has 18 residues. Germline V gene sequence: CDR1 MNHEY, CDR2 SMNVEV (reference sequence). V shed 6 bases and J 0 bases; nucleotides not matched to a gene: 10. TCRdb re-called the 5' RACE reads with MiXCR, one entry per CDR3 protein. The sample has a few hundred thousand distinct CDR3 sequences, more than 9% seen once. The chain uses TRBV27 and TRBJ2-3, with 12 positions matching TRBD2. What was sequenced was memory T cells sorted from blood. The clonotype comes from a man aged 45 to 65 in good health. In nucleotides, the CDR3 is TGTGCCAGCAGCCGAAGACTAGCGGGGGCGACTAGCACAGATACGCAGTATTTT. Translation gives CASSRRLAGATSTDTQYF.